One and the same sample provided the 17 T cell receptor beta chains below, sequenced in a study of cytomegalovirus exposure and HLA in healthy donors. The protocol was immunoSEQ multiplex PCR, while the TCRdb copy is restricted to in-frame clones and leaves out a portion. The data show about 360,000 clones, 80% to 90% seen once. The material sequenced was PBMCs. The receptor source for this set is a young woman in good health and CMV-seronegative.

The V call is TRBV2, the J call TRBJ2-3; D might be TRBD2 (6 bases). This CDR3 comprises 15 residues. CDR1 is SNHLY, CDR2 FYNNEI, per germline. Trimming took 5 bases from V and 4 from J, leaving 16 bases between them. The CDR3 DNA sequence: TGTGCCAGCAGTTTAGGACCGGGCGGGGCAGATACGCAGTATTTT. Its translation is CASSLGPGGADTQYF.

This rearrangement joins TRBV5-4 to TRBJ2-3, with D tentatively TRBD1 (8 bases). The CDR3 contains 14 residues. Trimming took 3 bases from V and 5 from J, leaving 13 bases between them. CDR1 and CDR2 (germline): SGHNT, YYREEE (reference sequence). As DNA, the CDR3 is TGTGCCAGCAGCTATAACAGGGGGGGAGATACGCAGTATTTT. This sequence encodes CASSYNRGGDTQYF.

This chain links TRBV6-1 with TRBJ1-6, with 10 bases matching TRBD1. This CDR3 spans 16 amino acids. Per the germline V gene, CDR1 is MNHNS and CDR2 is SASEGT. V shed 2 bases and J 4 bases; nucleotides not matched to a gene: 2. This CDR3 reads CASSEQDRGYNSPLHF. In nucleotides, the CDR3 is TGTGCCAGCAGTGAACAGGACAGGGGGTATAATTCACCCCTCCACTTT.

Only one count was recorded for this clone. V gene TRBV28 combines with J gene TRBJ2-3, with no clear D. The ends were cut back, 4 bases at V and 5 bases at J, with 7 bases in the middle. Germline V CDR1 and CDR2: MDHEN, SYDVKM. This CDR3 is built from 12 residues. CDR3 DNA sequence: TGTGCCAGCAGTTCGCGGTTAGATACGCAGTATTTT. This gives the protein CASSSRLDTQYF.

V usage is TRBV4-1 and J usage is TRBJ2-5, with 7 bases identical to TRBD2. The germline V gene has CDR1 MGHRA and CDR2 YSYEKL. Germline trimming cut 4 bases from V and 2 bases from J; bases unmatched to any gene: 13. CDR3 length: 17 residues. The CDR3: CASSPRSGIELQETQYF. In nucleotides, the CDR3 is TGCGCCAGCAGCCCGAGAAGCGGGATCGAGCTTCAAGAGACCCAGTACTTC.

CDR3 amino acids: CATSRDNALVLTDTQYF. The CDR3 DNA is TGTGCCACCAGCAGAGATAACGCACTTGTCCTCACAGATACGCAGTATTTT. The V and J genes are TRBV15 and TRBJ2-3; no definite D call. Germline CDR1 is LNHNV and CDR2 is YYDKDF (reference sequence). CDR3 length: 17 amino acids. The germline V and J ends were trimmed by 0 bases and 2 bases, with 15 bases remaining between them.

The chain joins TRBV18 to TRBJ1-1; 7 positions agree with TRBD1. Germline CDR1 is KGHSH and CDR2 is LQKENI. This CDR3 is built from 15 residues. V dropped 0 bases and J dropped 1; count of bases not matched to a gene: 2. This chain's CDR3 is CASSPPYRGNTEAFF. The CDR3 nucleotides are TGTGCCAGCTCACCACCGTACAGGGGGAACACTGAAGCTTTCTTT. The full variable domain, rest sourced from reference TRBV18 and TRBJ1-1, is NAGVMQNPRHLVRRRGQEARLRCSPMKGHSHVYWYRQLPEEGLKFMVYLQKENIIDESGMPKERFSAEFPKEGPSILRIQQVVRGDSAAYFCASSPPYRGNTEAFFGQGTRLTVV.

This rearrangement joins TRBV7-9 to TRBJ1-2; D ambiguous. Germline CDR1 is SEHNR and CDR2 is FQNEAQ (reference sequence). This CDR3 is 15 amino acids long. Trimming pared 5 bases from V and 2 bases from J, leaving 15 bases between. CDR3 protein: CASSPSGFQNYGYTF. CDR3 nucleotide sequence: TGTGCCAGCAGCCCTTCCGGGTTCCAGAACTATGGCTACACCTTC. Drawing the rest from reference TRBV7-9 and TRBJ1-2, the complete variable domain is DTGVSQNPRHKITKRGQNVTFRCDPISEHNRLYWYRQTLGQGPEFLTYFQNEAQLEKSRLLSDRFSAERPKGSFSTLEIQRTEQGDSAMYLCASSPSGFQNYGYTFGSGTRLTVV.

This clone occurred once. The J gene is TRBJ1-2, the V gene TRBV9, with D possibly being TRBD1 (6 bases). The germline V and J ends were trimmed by 3 bases and 8 bases, with 11 bases remaining between them. The CDR3 has 12 residues. The germline V gene encodes CDR1 SGDLS and CDR2 YYNGEE. The CDR3 sequence is CASSATGWGYTF. Written as DNA, the CDR3 is TGTGCCAGCAGCGCAACAGGGTGGGGCTACACCTTC.

V is TRBV7-3 and J is TRBJ1-2, with 10 bases aligning to TRBD1. The CDR3 consists of 16 residues. Germline lookup yields CDR1 SGHTA and CDR2 FQGTGA. Losses at the gene ends were 4 bases for V and 4 bases for J; bases not matched to a gene: 9. CDR3 DNA: TGTGCCAGCAGCTCCCAGGACAGGGGGAGTAGCTATGGCTACACCTTC. This gives the protein CASSSQDRGSSYGYTF. Drawing the rest from reference TRBV7-3 and TRBJ1-2, the complete variable domain is GAGVSQTPSNKVTEKGKYVELRCDPISGHTALYWYRQSLGQGPEFLIYFQGTGAADDSGLPNDRFFAVRPEGSVSTLKIQRTERGDSAVYLCASSSQDRGSSYGYTFGSGTRLTVV.

The chain recombines TRBV6-6 with TRBJ1-6; TRBD1 is a possible D gene (5 bases). The germline V gene encodes CDR1 MNHNY and CDR2 SVGAGI (reference sequence). V lost 6 bases and J lost 8, with 14 bases in between. The CDR3 is made up of 14 amino acids. CDR3 coding DNA: TGTGCCAGCAGCCCAACAGGTTCAGATTCACCCCTCCACTTT. It translates to CASSPTGSDSPLHF.

This clone was seen only a few times. This sequence joins TRBV30 and TRBJ2-7; TRBD1 aligns across 9 bases. J lost 2 bases, V lost 0 bases, and 5 bases had no gene match. The CDR3 has 15 residues. Germline CDR1 reads GTSNPN; CDR2 reads SVGIG (reference sequence). For the CDR3, the DNA is TGTGCCTGGAGTGTCCCCGGACAGGGGACCTACGAGCAGTACTTC. Protein sequence: CAWSVPGQGTYEQYF.

In DNA, the CDR3 is TGTGCCAGCAGCTCCACTAGCGGGAGCCACAATGAGCAGTTCTTC. Translated: CASSSTSGSHNEQFF. The chain combines TRBV7-3 with TRBJ2-1; TRBD2 matches 11 bases. The CDR3 contains 15 residues. CDR1 is SGHTA, CDR2 FQGTGA, per germline. V trimming: 4 bases; J trimming: 5 bases; junction bases outside the gene matches: 4.

Only a few counts were recorded for this clone. The chain has TRBV18 and TRBJ2-7; TRBD1 agrees at 10 bases. This CDR3 has 14 residues. Germline-derived CDR1 and CDR2 are KGHSH and LQKENI. Germline trimming cut 3 bases from V and 2 bases from J; bases unmatched to any gene: 1. In nucleotides, the CDR3 is TGTGCCAGCTCACCGGACAGGGGGACCTACGAGCAGTACTTC. It encodes CASSPDRGTYEQYF.

The rearrangement uses TRBV5-1 and TRBJ1-2; perhaps TRBD1 as D (5 bases). Germline V CDR1 and CDR2: SGHRS, YFSETQ. V lost 0 bases and J lost 5, with 17 bases in between. The CDR3 is made up of 16 amino acids. The CDR3 here is CASSLEARQGFYGYTF. The CDR3 DNA sequence: TGCGCCAGCAGCTTGGAGGCACGGCAGGGTTTTTATGGCTACACCTTC.

The genes are TRBV30 and TRBJ1-4; D remains ambiguous. The V gene lost 0 bases and the J gene lost 7 bases, with 15 bases spanning the gap. Germline lookup yields CDR1 GTSNPN and CDR2 SVGIG (reference sequence). The CDR3 totals 15 residues. The CDR3 DNA reads as TGTGCCTGGAGTGTACATGTGGGCATTGGTGAAAAACTGTTTTTT. This gives the protein CAWSVHVGIGEKLFF.

The chain links TRBV2 to TRBJ2-1, with TRBD2 identical over 12 bases. The length of the CDR3 is 14 residues. The germline gives CDR1 SNHLY, CDR2 FYNNEI. The V segment lost 5 bases and the J segment 7 bases; nucleotides outside the gene matches: 3. CDR3 in DNA: TGTGCCAGCAGTCCTGGACTAGCGGGAAATGAGCAGTTCTTC. Protein product: CASSPGLAGNEQFF.